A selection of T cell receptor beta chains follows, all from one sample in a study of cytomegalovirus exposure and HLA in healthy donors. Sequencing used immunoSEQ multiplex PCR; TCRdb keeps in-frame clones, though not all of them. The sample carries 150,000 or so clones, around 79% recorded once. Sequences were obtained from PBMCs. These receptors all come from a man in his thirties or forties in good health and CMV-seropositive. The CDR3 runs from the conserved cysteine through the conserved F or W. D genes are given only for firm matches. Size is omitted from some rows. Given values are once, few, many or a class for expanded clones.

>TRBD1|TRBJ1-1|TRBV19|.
CASSIDFGGGVEAFF
TGTGCCAGTAGTATAGACTTCGGAGGGGGCGTTGAAGCTTTCTTT
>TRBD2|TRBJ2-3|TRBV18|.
CASSLAGHDDTQYF
TGTGCCAGCTCTCTAGCGGGGCACGATGATACGCAGTATTTT
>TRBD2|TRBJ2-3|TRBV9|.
CASSVGGGGATDTQYF
TGTGCCAGCAGCGTAGGCGGCGGGGGGGCTACAGATACGCAGTATTTT
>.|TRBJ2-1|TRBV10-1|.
CANPLSHEQFF
TGCGCCAACCCTCTGAGTCATGAGCAGTTCTTC
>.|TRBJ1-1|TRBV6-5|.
CASTAGHPGTEAFF
TGTGCCAGCACCGCCGGACACCCGGGCACTGAAGCTTTCTTT
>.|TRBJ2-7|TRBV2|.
CASSQYEQYF
TGTGCCAGCAGCCAATACGAGCAGTACTTC
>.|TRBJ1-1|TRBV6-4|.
CASRFRDEAFF
TGTGCCAGCAGATTCCGGGATGAAGCTTTCTTT
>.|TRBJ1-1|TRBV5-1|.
CASSLGQGTWNTEAFF
TGCGCCAGCAGCTTGGGGCAGGGGACCTGGAACACTGAAGCTTTCTTT
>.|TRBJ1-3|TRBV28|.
CASSLVGGSGNTIYF
TGTGCCAGCAGTTTGGTCGGGGGATCTGGAAACACCATATATTTT
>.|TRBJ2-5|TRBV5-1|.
CASSQGFSETQYF
TGCGCCAGCAGCCAGGGGTTTTCGGAGACCCAGTACTTC
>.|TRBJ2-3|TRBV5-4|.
CASSLRTPKPRDTQYF
TGTGCCAGCAGCCTTAGGACTCCTAAACCTCGGGATACGCAGTATTTT
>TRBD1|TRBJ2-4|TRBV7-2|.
CASSSFRGQGGNIQYF
TGTGCCAGCAGCTCCTTCCGGGGACAGGGGGGAAACATTCAGTACTTC
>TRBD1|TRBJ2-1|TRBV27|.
CASRGQPNEQFF
TGTGCCAGCAGGGGACAGCCCAATGAGCAGTTCTTC
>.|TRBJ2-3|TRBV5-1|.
CASSLDIARTDTQYF
TGCGCCAGCAGCTTGGATATAGCACGCACAGATACGCAGTATTTT
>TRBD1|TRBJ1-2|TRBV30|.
CAWSPLQGTNYGYTF
TGTGCCTGGAGTCCTCTACAGGGGACCAACTATGGCTACACCTTC
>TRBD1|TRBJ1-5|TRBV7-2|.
CASSKLGQVQSNQPQHF
TGTGCCAGCAGCAAACTGGGACAGGTGCAGAGCAATCAGCCCCAGCATTTT
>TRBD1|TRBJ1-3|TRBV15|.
CATSRYRGRTSGNTIYF
TGTGCCACCAGTAGATACAGGGGGCGAACTTCTGGAAACACCATATATTTT
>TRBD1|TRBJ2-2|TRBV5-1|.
CASSFFRDRNTGELFF
TGCGCCAGCAGCTTTTTCCGGGACAGGAACACCGGGGAGCTGTTTTTT
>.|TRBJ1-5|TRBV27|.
CASRGRGSDQPQHF
TGTGCCAGCAGGGGCCGGGGGTCGGATCAGCCCCAGCATTTT
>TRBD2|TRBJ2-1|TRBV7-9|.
CASSLSPGLAETHEQFF
TGTGCCAGCAGCTTATCGCCCGGACTAGCGGAAACCCATGAGCAGTTCTTC
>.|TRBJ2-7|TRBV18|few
CASSPRLDDEQYF
TGTGCCAGCTCACCACGGCTAGATGACGAGCAGTACTTC
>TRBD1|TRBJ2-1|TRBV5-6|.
CASSLGQGGYNEQFF
TGTGCCAGCAGCTTGGGACAGGGGGGATACAATGAGCAGTTCTTC
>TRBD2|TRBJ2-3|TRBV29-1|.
CSDGRLAASTDTQYF
TGCAGCGATGGGAGGCTAGCGGCAAGCACAGATACGCAGTATTTT
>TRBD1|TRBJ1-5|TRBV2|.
CASSGQGGRKQPQHF
TGTGCCAGCAGCGGACAGGGAGGAAGAAAACAGCCCCAGCATTTT
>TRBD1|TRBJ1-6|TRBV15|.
CATSSGSGTGSSPLHF
TGTGCCACCAGCAGCGGGTCCGGGACAGGCAGTTCACCCCTCCACTTT
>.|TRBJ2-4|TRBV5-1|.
CASSLTDSLAKNSQYF
TGCGCCAGCAGCCTCACGGACTCACTAGCCAAAAACAGTCAGTACTTC
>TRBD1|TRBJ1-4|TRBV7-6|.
CASSRDRAEKLFF
TGTGCCAGCAGCCGGGACAGGGCTGAAAAACTGTTTTTT
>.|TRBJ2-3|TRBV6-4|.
CASSVERGDTQYF
TGTGCCAGCAGCGTGGAAAGGGGAGATACGCAGTATTTT
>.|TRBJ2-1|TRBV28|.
CASSLLQGPRFF
TGTGCCAGCAGTTTATTACAGGGCCCACGGTTCTTC
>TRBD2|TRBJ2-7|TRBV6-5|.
CASRGGGRVSYEQYF
TGTGCCAGCAGGGGGGGAGGGCGCGTCTCCTACGAGCAGTACTTC
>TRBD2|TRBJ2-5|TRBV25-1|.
CASSPGAGGPRETQYF
TGTGCCAGCAGCCCGGGGGCGGGAGGGCCGAGGGAGACCCAGTACTTC
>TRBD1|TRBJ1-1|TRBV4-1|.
CASSRRQGQIEAFF
TGCGCCAGCAGCCGGCGACAGGGCCAGATTGAAGCTTTCTTT
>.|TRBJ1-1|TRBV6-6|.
CASSYAGQNTEAFF
TGTGCCAGCAGTTACGCCGGTCAGAACACTGAAGCTTTCTTT
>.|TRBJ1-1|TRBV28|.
CASSLLGDNAEAFF
TGTGCCAGCAGTCTTCTAGGGGATAACGCTGAAGCTTTCTTT
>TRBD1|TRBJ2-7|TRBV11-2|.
CASSLGTGPYEQYF
TGTGCCAGCAGCTTAGGGACAGGGCCCTACGAGCAGTACTTC
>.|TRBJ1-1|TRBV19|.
CATQAGMVNTEAFF
TGTGCCACACAGGCGGGGATGGTGAACACTGAAGCTTTCTTT
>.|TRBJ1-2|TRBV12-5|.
CASGLVGGRPSYGYTF
TGTGCTAGTGGTTTGGTGGGGGGGCGACCCTCTTATGGCTACACCTTC
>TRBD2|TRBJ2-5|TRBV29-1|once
CSVEDLAANQETQYF
TGCAGCGTTGAAGATCTAGCGGCCAACCAAGAGACCCAGTACTTC
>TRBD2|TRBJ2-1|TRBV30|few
CAWSVLAGGEQFF
TGTGCCTGGAGTGTACTGGCGGGAGGTGAGCAGTTCTTC
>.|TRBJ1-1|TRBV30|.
CAWGRNTEAFF
TGTGCCTGGGGGAGGAACACTGAAGCTTTCTTT
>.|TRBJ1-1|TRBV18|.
CASSPLSGLPNTEAFF
TGTGCCAGCTCACCACTTTCAGGGTTACCTAACACTGAAGCTTTCTTT
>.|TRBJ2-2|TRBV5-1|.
CASSLVGGTGELFF
TGCGCCAGCAGCTTGGTCGGGGGCACCGGGGAGCTGTTTTTT
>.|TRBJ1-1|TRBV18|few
CASSQGENTEAFF
TGTGCCAGCTCACAGGGGGAGAACACTGAAGCTTTCTTT
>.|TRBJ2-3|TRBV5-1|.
CASSLGQTSTDTQYF
TGCGCCAGCAGCTTGGGACAGACCAGCACAGATACGCAGTATTTT
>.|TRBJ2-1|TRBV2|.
CASSSEASSSYNEQFF
TGTGCCAGCAGCTCGGAAGCGAGTAGCTCCTACAATGAGCAGTTCTTC
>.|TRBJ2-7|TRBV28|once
CASSFPGAYEQYF
TGTGCCAGCAGTTTTCCCGGAGCCTACGAGCAGTACTTC
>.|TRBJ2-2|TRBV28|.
CASSYPAGGTGELFF
TGTGCCAGCAGTTACCCCGCCGGGGGCACCGGGGAGCTGTTTTTT
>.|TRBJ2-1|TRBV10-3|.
CAISGGGSNEQFF
TGTGCCATCAGTGGAGGAGGAAGCAATGAGCAGTTCTTC
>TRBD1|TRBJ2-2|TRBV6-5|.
CASSWTGGNTGELFF
TGTGCCAGCAGTTGGACAGGGGGGAACACCGGGGAGCTGTTTTTT
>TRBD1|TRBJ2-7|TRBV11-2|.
CASSLGTGASEQYF
TGTGCCAGCAGCTTAGGGACAGGGGCGAGTGAGCAGTACTTC
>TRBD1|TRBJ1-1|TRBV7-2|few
CASSQQGASEAFF
TGTGCCAGCAGTCAACAGGGGGCTAGTGAAGCTTTCTTT
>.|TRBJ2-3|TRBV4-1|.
CASSPLRSSTDTQYF
TGCGCCAGCAGCCCACTCCGGTCTAGCACAGATACGCAGTATTTT
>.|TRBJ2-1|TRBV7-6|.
CASSLVLAYSLNEQFF
TGTGCCAGCAGCTTAGTGCTAGCTTATAGTCTGAATGAGCAGTTCTTC
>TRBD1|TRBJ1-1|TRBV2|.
CASITGGNTEAFF
TGTGCCAGCATTACAGGGGGAAACACTGAAGCTTTCTTT
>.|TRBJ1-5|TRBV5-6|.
CASSLGGRAGNQPQHF
TGTGCCAGCAGCTTGGGGGGGCGGGCGGGCAATCAGCCCCAGCATTTT
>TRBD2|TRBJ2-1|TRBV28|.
CASSLLAGSSYNEQFF
TGTGCCAGCAGTTTATTAGCGGGTAGCTCCTACAATGAGCAGTTCTTC
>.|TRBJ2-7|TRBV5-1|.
CASSLADGSSYEQYF
TGCGCCAGCAGCTTGGCTGACGGGAGCTCCTACGAGCAGTACTTC
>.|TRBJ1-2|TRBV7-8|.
CASSPRVGRNGYTF
TGTGCCAGCAGCCCGAGGGTGGGGAGAAATGGCTACACCTTC
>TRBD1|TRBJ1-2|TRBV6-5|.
CASSFTGDPNYGYTF
TGTGCCAGCAGCTTCACAGGGGATCCTAACTATGGCTACACCTTC
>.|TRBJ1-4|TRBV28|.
CASSLSEKLFF
TGTGCCAGCAGTTTGAGTGAAAAACTGTTTTTT